The T cell receptor (beta chain) under discussion was sequenced for a study of sequential checkpoint blockade in melanoma. Background on the study: First-line arms were nivolumab then ipilimumab, or the reverse, randomized 1:1. Both treatment sequences were followed by maintenance nivolumab.

This sample's treatment: randomized to nivolumab then ipilimumab (arm A) or the reverse (arm B). No patient had prior DNA-damaging chemotherapy. From thawed PBMCs, live CD3+CD8+ cells negative for CD19 and CD56 were sorted. The germline gives CDR1 LNHDA, CDR2 SQIVND (reference sequence). The germline V and J ends were trimmed by 7 bases and 7 bases, with 10 bases remaining between them. The CDR3 sequence is 11 residues long. Clones were sequenced by immunoSEQ multiplex PCR, and TCRdb holds only the in-frame ones, with some missing. The sample comprises approximately 12,000 clones, approximately 80% of which are singletons, and approximately 6.8% rests with the top ten. There are a few counts of this clone.

The receptor comes from a human donor with melanoma. The rearrangement joins TRBV19 to TRBJ1-2; the D gene is possibly TRBD1 (6 bases). The specimen was CD8+ T cells sorted from blood (inferred from file names), collected from a patient given nivolumab and ipilimumab in sequence. This chain's CDR3 is CASTGGRGYTF. CDR3 sequence (DNA): TGTGCCAGTACGGGGGGCCGTGGCTACACCTTC.